This TCR beta chain originates from a study of blood T cell repertoires in COVID-19. For the study at large: Acute and convalescent COVID-19 samples came from the United States, Italy and Spain. T cells, B-cell-depleted T cells, or PBMCs supplied cDNA or gDNA.

CDR3 length equals 14 residues. Germline CDR1 reads SGDLS; CDR2 reads YYNGEE. Losses at the gene ends were 4 bases for V and 3 bases for J; bases not matched to a gene: 6. In the original processing: Reference gene primers were amplified, and this amplification served to estimate nucleated cell counts. Measured with immunoSEQ multiplex PCR; TCRdb has only the in-frame clones, and not every one. D and trimming come from the DNA, and the V and J calls and clone size come from that table. The profile shows about 270,000 clones, about 89% of them singletons. This chain joins TRBV9 and TRBJ2-7, with TRBD1 matching 8 bases. This TCR was recovered from a middle-aged man with active or convalescent COVID-19. The sequenced sample consisted of peripheral blood. As DNA, the CDR3 is TGTGCCAGCAGCAGTGGGACAGGACACTACGAGCAGTACTTC. This translates into CASSSGTGHYEQYF.